This passage covers 6 T cell receptor beta chains from one sample sequenced in a study of PD-L1 blockade in urothelial cancer. The protocol was immunoSEQ multiplex PCR, while the TCRdb copy is restricted to in-frame clones and leaves out a portion. This sample has 57,000 or so clones; over 75% occur once, and the top ten carry around 4.5%. This specimen consisted of PBMCs, obtained around atezolizumab (anti-PD-L1) treatment. The source is a man aged 65 to 79 with urothelial cancer.

This chain connects TRBV6-6 to TRBJ1-2; 8 nucleotides agree with TRBD1. The germline gives CDR1 MNHNY, CDR2 SVGAGI (reference sequence). The CDR3 length is 16 residues. J was trimmed by 8 bases and V by 4 bases; bases with no gene match: 15. The CDR3 region is CASSSTDRARLGGYTF. CDR3 DNA: TGTGCCAGCAGTTCCACGGACAGGGCTAGGCTAGGGGGCTACACCTTC.

This clone occurred a few times. This chain joins TRBV10-1 and TRBJ2-5; tentatively, D is TRBD2 (5 bases). CDR1 is WNHNN and CDR2 is SYGVQD in the germline V gene (reference sequence). The CDR3 runs 16 residues. The V end lost 0 bases, the J end lost 1 base, and 12 bases lay between the germline ends. This chain's CDR3 is CASSESGSGGQETQYF. The CDR3 region has the DNA TGCGCCAGCAGTGAGTCGGGAAGCGGAGGCCAAGAGACCCAGTACTTC.

The CDR3 DNA reads as TGTGCCAGCAGCCGAGGGCCGCTCATCAATGAGCAGTTCTTC. It yields the protein CASSRGPLINEQFF. The V and J genes are TRBV5-6 and TRBJ2-1; a possible D gene is TRBD2 (5 bases). The germline V and J ends were trimmed by 4 bases and 6 bases, with 14 bases remaining between them. The CDR3 has 14 amino acids. CDR1 is SGHDT and CDR2 is YYEEEE in the germline V gene.

The chain has TRBV19 and TRBJ2-6; TRBD1 matches 7 bases. Germline V CDR1 and CDR2: LNHDA, SQIVND (reference sequence). J was trimmed by 2 bases and V by 5 bases; bases with no gene match: 15. This CDR3 contains 19 residues. The CDR3 protein is CASSGTDRIPFTGANVLTF. The DNA for the CDR3 is TGTGCCAGTAGTGGGACGGACAGGATTCCCTTCACTGGGGCCAACGTCCTGACTTTC. The full variable domain, rest sourced from reference TRBV19 and TRBJ2-6, is DGGITQSPKYLFRKEGQNVTLSCEQNLNHDAMYWYRQDPGQGLRLIYYSQIVNDFQKGDIAEGYSVSREKKESFPLTVTSAQKNPTAFYLCASSGTDRIPFTGANVLTFGAGSRLTVL.

In DNA, the CDR3 is TGTGCCAGCAGCGCACAGGGGGCGGGTGGGACCCAGTACTTC. Translating it yields CASSAQGAGGTQYF. The genes are TRBV7-3 and TRBJ2-5, with 9 bases fitting TRBD1. Germline values: CDR1 SGHTA, CDR2 FQGTGA. The V and J ends lost 5 bases and 7 bases, in that order; junction bases with no gene match: 8. This CDR3 spans 14 amino acids.

The V gene is TRBV19, the J gene TRBJ2-1, with a possible D match to TRBD1 (5 bases). Between the trimmed V and J ends, which lost 7 bases and 2 bases, there was a span of 9 bases. There are 13 residues in the CDR3. The germline V gene encodes CDR1 LNHDA and CDR2 SQIVND (reference sequence). In DNA form, the CDR3 reads TGTGCCAGTACAGGGATAGCCTACAATGAGCAGTTCTTC. Translating gives CASTGIAYNEQFF.